The source of this TCR beta chain is a study of vaccination effects on CD4 cells after COVID-19. Study-wide results and limits: Convalescent patients in the study were few, and early post-infection timepoints were absent.

In the ViraFEST assay, antigen-specific CD4+ clonotypes were identified by expansion after peptide-pool stimulation. Isolating CD4+ T cells followed approximately 11 days of culture. None of these healthy vaccinees had been infected with SARS-CoV-2 before vaccination. Produced via immunoSEQ multiplex PCR; TCRdb's table is partial and in-frame only. The sample has roughly 20,000 clones, 60% to 80% seen once. This CDR3 contains 13 residues. Germline V gene data show CDR1 as SGHNT and CDR2 as YYREEE (reference sequence). V was pared by 3 bases and J by 8 bases, with 7 bases of the junction left unmatched. Comment on this clone: Its antigen is as yet unknown.

This receptor was obtained from a human donor who received a COVID-19 vaccine. The source material was CD4+ T cells from PBMCs cultured with HCoV-NL63 spike peptides, sampled before COVID-19 vaccination. The chain is built from TRBV5-4 and TRBJ1-1; TRBD1 matches 7 bases. Written as DNA, the CDR3 is TGTGCCAGCAGCTACGACACAGGGGTAGAAGCTTTCTTT. This codes for CASSYDTGVEAFF.